These T cell receptor beta chains were read from a single sample in a study of T cell responses to AZD1222 COVID-19 vaccine. Some clones are missing from TCRdb's copy, which holds only in-frame ones; the method was immunoSEQ multiplex PCR. Of approximately 110,000 clones in the sample, about 88% were seen once. Source: peripheral blood, taken on day 0 of AZD1222 vaccination. These receptor sequences come from an adult in good health. Both conserved end residues are part of each CDR3. The D gene is left open where the match is weak. Clone size is given for some rows only: seen once, a few or many times, or a class if the clone is expanded.

cdr3_length,d_call,v_call,clone_size,j_call,cdr3_nt,cdr3_aa
16,NA,TRBV7-2,NA,TRBJ2-1,TGTGCCAGCAGCTTAGTAGCGCTGAGCTCCTACAATGAGCAGTTCTTC,CASSLVALSSYNEQFF
12,NA,TRBV12-3/TRBV12-4,NA,TRBJ2-1,TGTGCCAGCAGTTCCCAGGAAGATGAGCAGTTCTTC,CASSSQEDEQFF
14,TRBD1,TRBV2,NA,TRBJ2-5,TGTGCCAGCAGTGGAGGACAGGGGGTAAAGACCCAGTACTTC,CASSGGQGVKTQYF
13,NA,TRBV2,few,TRBJ1-3,TGTGCCAGGGGAGTGAGCTCTGGAAACACCATATATTTT,CARGVSSGNTIYF
15,TRBD1,TRBV9,NA,TRBJ1-2,TGTGCCAGCAGCGTAGGACAGGGATCGAGTTGGGGCTACACCTTC,CASSVGQGSSWGYTF
15,NA,TRBV19,once,TRBJ2-2,TGTGCCAGTAGTATATGGGCAACCTACACCGGGGAGCTGTTTTTT,CASSIWATYTGELFF
14,TRBD1,TRBV25-1,NA,TRBJ2-7,TGTGCCAGCAGCGGACAGGGATTTACCTACGAGCAGTACTTC,CASSGQGFTYEQYF
11,NA,TRBV5-4,few,TRBJ1-1,TGTGCCAGCAGCCTGGGCACTGAAGCTTTCTTT,CASSLGTEAFF
14,NA,TRBV4-1,few,TRBJ1-1,TGCGCCAGCAGCCTAATTCTGTCGAACACTGAAGCTTTCTTT,CASSLILSNTEAFF
14,NA,TRBV7-9,NA,TRBJ1-2,TGTGCCAGCACCGCACCGGGGGGGTGGGGTGGCTACACCTTC,CASTAPGGWGGYTF
15,TRBD2,TRBV9,NA,TRBJ2-3,TGTGCCAGCAGCGTGACTAGCGGGAGGACAGATACGCAGTATTTT,CASSVTSGRTDTQYF